The rows below give T cell receptor beta chains drawn from one sample of a study of blood T cell repertoires in COVID-19. The method was immunoSEQ multiplex PCR; TCRdb's version includes in-frame clones alone and lacks a portion of them. The sample has under 200,000 clones, roughly four fifths seen once; the top ten hold around 14%. The sequenced sample was peripheral blood. These receptors were taken from a man aged 30 to 39 with active or convalescent COVID-19. CDR3s include the opening cysteine and the closing phenylalanine or tryptophan. D genes are given only for firm matches. Size values are once, few and many counts, or a class for expanded clones, and some rows have none.

v_gene	j_gene	abundance	d_gene	CDR3aa	CDR3nt
TRBV3-1/TRBV3-2	TRBJ2-1	.	.	CASSQANNEQFF	TGTGCCAGCAGCCAAGCCAACAATGAGCAGTTCTTC
TRBV12-5	TRBJ2-3	once	.	CASAPGSRTDTQYF	TGTGCTAGTGCCCCGGGGTCGCGCACAGATACGCAGTATTTT
TRBV3-1/TRBV3-2	TRBJ1-4	.	TRBD1	CASRKQGAGEEKLFF	TGTGCCAGCAGGAAACAGGGGGCTGGCGAGGAAAAACTGTTTTTT
TRBV6-5	TRBJ1-6	.	.	CASSRRQAYNSPLHF	TGTGCCAGCAGTCGTCGACAAGCCTATAATTCACCCCTCCACTTT
TRBV7-8	TRBJ2-3	.	TRBD2	CASSLRGLAGYTTDTQYF	TGTGCCAGCAGCTTAAGAGGGCTAGCGGGCTATACCACAGATACGCAGTATTTT
TRBV12-3/TRBV12-4	TRBJ2-7	.	TRBD1	CASRYRGSYEQYF	TGTGCCAGCAGGTACAGGGGATCCTACGAGCAGTACTTC
TRBV7-9	TRBJ2-2	.	TRBD1	CASSPWAGGEDTGELFF	TGTGCCAGCAGCCCGTGGGCAGGGGGCGAGGACACCGGGGAGCTGTTTTTT
TRBV27	TRBJ2-1	.	TRBD2	CASSPPPSPTSGTEEFF	TGTGCCAGCAGTCCACCACCCTCTCCGACTAGCGGGACCGAAGAGTTCTTC
TRBV9	TRBJ1-3	.	.	CASSYSGNTIYF	TGTGCCAGCAGTTACTCTGGAAACACCATATATTTT
TRBV29-1	TRBJ2-5	.	.	CSVVKGFEETQYF	TGCAGCGTTGTGAAGGGGTTCGAGGAGACCCAGTACTTC
TRBV25-1	TRBJ2-7	.	TRBD2	CASSATSGRNEQYF	TGTGCCAGCAGTGCTACTAGCGGGAGAAACGAGCAGTACTTC
TRBV10-3	TRBJ2-1	.	.	CAIGAGESEQFF	TGTGCCATCGGAGCAGGGGAGAGTGAGCAGTTCTTC
TRBV5-4	TRBJ1-1	once	TRBD1	CASSSGQGKEAFF	TGTGCCAGCAGCTCCGGACAGGGAAAGGAAGCTTTCTTT
TRBV7-2	TRBJ1-3	.	.	CASSLGGTNAGNTIYF	TGTGCCAGCAGCTTAGGAGGGACAAATGCTGGAAACACCATATATTTT
TRBV4-3	TRBJ1-1	few	.	CASSLGHLKNTEAFF	TGCGCCAGCAGCCTAGGACACCTCAAGAACACTGAAGCTTTCTTT
TRBV2	TRBJ1-1	.	.	CASSENLNTEAFF	TGTGCCAGCAGTGAAAACTTGAACACTGAAGCTTTCTTT
TRBV28	TRBJ1-1	once	.	CASSLQGMNTEAFF	TGTGCCAGCAGTTTGCAGGGTATGAACACTGAAGCTTTCTTT
TRBV6-2/TRBV6-3	TRBJ2-6	.	.	CASSHRPHRANVLTF	TGTGCCAGCAGTCACAGGCCGCATAGGGCCAACGTCCTGACTTTC
TRBV19	TRBJ2-2	.	TRBD1	CASSMGQTNTGELFF	TGTGCCAGTAGTATGGGACAGACCAACACCGGGGAGCTGTTTTTT
TRBV9	TRBJ2-5	.	.	CASSPEARPETQYF	TGTGCCAGCAGCCCAGAGGCCCGGCCGGAGACCCAGTACTTC
TRBV5-6	TRBJ1-2	.	TRBD1	CASSGGQGDYGYTF	TGTGCCAGCAGCGGGGGACAGGGGGATTATGGCTACACCTTC
TRBV7-9	TRBJ1-1	.	.	CASSPPTGNTEAFF	TGTGCCAGCAGCCCGCCTACAGGGAACACTGAAGCTTTCTTT
TRBV7-9	TRBJ2-3	.	TRBD2	CASSPSGGGTDTQYF	TGTGCCAGCAGCCCAAGCGGGGGGGGCACAGATACGCAGTATTTT
TRBV28	TRBJ2-5	.	.	CASSLGKGEEETQYF	TGTGCCAGCAGTTTAGGTAAAGGGGAAGAAGAGACCCAGTACTTC
TRBV11-2	TRBJ2-1	few	TRBD2	CASSPASGSVGDEQFF	TGTGCCAGCAGCCCCGCTAGCGGTTCGGTGGGAGATGAGCAGTTCTTC
TRBV7-9	TRBJ1-4	.	.	CASSPAGLRDEKLFF	TGTGCCAGCAGCCCCGCGGGGTTAAGGGATGAAAAACTGTTTTTT
TRBV10-3	TRBJ2-5	.	.	CAINNGQETQYF	TGTGCCATCAATAACGGTCAAGAGACCCAGTACTTC
TRBV7-9	TRBJ2-1	.	TRBD2	CASSLGGRGHEQFF	TGTGCCAGCAGCTTAGGGGGGAGGGGTCATGAGCAGTTCTTC
TRBV7-4	TRBJ2-3	once	TRBD2	CASSLAPLSGRNGWDTQYF	TGTGCCAGCAGCTTAGCCCCCCTTAGCGGGAGAAACGGTTGGGATACGCAGTATTTT